This T cell receptor (beta chain) stems from a study of human T cells and chemical hapten exposure. Study-wide background: Minor volume differences among pooled libraries chiefly drove per-sample TCR yield variation. Broader study findings: TCRs above 1 in 1000 frequency stayed constant with DPC sensitization. Expanded TCRs clustered into significantly more large CDR3 similarity groups than controls, the analysis revealed.

Separate cDNA molecules received unique molecular identifiers, which the library attached to them. TCRdb processed the RACE reads anew with MiXCR; each CDR3 protein has one entry. The profile shows more than 85,000 distinct CDR3 sequences, roughly a third of them singletons. This clonotype was found a few times. The antigen is not known. The time point here: patch test 3, about 24 weeks after DPC sensitization. As to treatment: therapeutic diphenylcyclopropenone sensitization with weekly scalp DPC. Losses at the gene ends were 1 base for V and 6 bases for J; bases not matched to a gene: 15. Germline V CDR1 and CDR2: SEHNR, FQNEAQ (reference sequence). This CDR3 region has 18 residues.

The TCR sequence derives from a man aged 35-49 years with alopecia areata. Some clones in this sample may be carry-over from other donors' samples. The sequencing used whole blood, collected in connection with sensitization to the hapten diphenylcyclopropenone (DPC). V is TRBV7-9 and J is TRBJ2-3; 8 positions agree with TRBD2. CDR3 region: CASSLELQLAGLGDTQYF. In nucleotides, the CDR3 is TGTGCCAGCAGCTTAGAGTTGCAGCTAGCGGGCCTAGGGGATACGCAGTATTTT.